The present T cell receptor beta chain was sequenced within a study of blood T cell repertoires in COVID-19. The wider study: Specimens from acute and convalescent COVID-19 originated in the United States, Italy and Spain.

Generated by immunoSEQ multiplex PCR, the TCRdb table keeps only in-frame clones and is missing some. In the table there are hundreds of thousands of clones, around nine tenths of which are singletons. This clone was found a few times. Trimming cost V 5 bases and J 3 bases; bases outside gene matches: 6. This CDR3 region has 15 residues. From germline, CDR1 is LNHDA and CDR2 SQIVND (reference sequence). This sequence was found in a man in his 70s with acute or convalescent COVID-19. The sequencing input was peripheral blood. This chain connects TRBV19 to TRBJ2-1; 8 positions agree with TRBD2. The CDR3 DNA follows: TGTGCCAGTAGTCGGGAGGGGCTAAACTACAATGAGCAGTTCTTC. It codes for CASSREGLNYNEQFF.